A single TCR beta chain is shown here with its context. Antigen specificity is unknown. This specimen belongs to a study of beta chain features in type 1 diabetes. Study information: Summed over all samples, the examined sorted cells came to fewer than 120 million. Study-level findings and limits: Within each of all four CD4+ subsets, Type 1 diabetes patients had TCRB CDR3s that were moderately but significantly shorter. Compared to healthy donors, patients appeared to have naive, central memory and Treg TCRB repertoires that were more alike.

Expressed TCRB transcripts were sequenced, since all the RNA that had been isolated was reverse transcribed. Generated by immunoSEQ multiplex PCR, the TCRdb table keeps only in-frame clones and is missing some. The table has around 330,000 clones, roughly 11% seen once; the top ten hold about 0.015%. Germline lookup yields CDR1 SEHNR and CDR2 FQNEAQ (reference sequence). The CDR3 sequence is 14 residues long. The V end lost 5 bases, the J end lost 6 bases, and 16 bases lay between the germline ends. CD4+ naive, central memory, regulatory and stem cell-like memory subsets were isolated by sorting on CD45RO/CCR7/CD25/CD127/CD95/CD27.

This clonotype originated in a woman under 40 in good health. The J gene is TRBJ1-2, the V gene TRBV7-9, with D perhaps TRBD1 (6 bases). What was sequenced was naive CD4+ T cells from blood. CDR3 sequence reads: CASSPQQGTHGYTF. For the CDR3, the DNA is TGTGCCAGCAGCCCCCAACAGGGAACCCATGGCTACACCTTC.